Described below is a single TCR beta chain sequence and its context. Its antigen is undetermined. The V and J ends lost 1 base and 5 bases, in that order; junction bases with no gene match: 4. Germline CDR1 is SNHLY and CDR2 is FYNNEI. There are 14 residues in the CDR3. The repertoire was sequenced with immunoSEQ multiplex PCR; TCRdb's copy has only in-frame clones and lacks some. The data contain over 150,000 clones, roughly nine tenths of them singletons. The data originate from a study of T cell responses to AZD1222 COVID-19 vaccine. The study's findings and limits: White British people made up most donors, females outnumbered males, and clonal diversity was possibly underestimated. Spike-specific TCRs gained breadth and depth after people received two AZD1222 doses. Only after the peak T cell response were repertoires sampled. Dominant at 160-218 and 743-854, vaccine-associated CD4 TCRs also spanned spike.

The sequencing used peripheral blood, collected on day 0 of AZD1222 vaccination. The sequence derives from an adult in good health. The chain uses TRBV2 and TRBJ2-5; 7 bases align to TRBD1. Here the CDR3 reads CASSEVRGWETQYF. The CDR3 DNA reads as TGTGCCAGCAGTGAAGTCAGGGGGTGGGAGACCCAGTACTTC. Together with reference TRBV2 and TRBJ2-5, the CDR3 gives the full variable domain: EPEVTQTPSHQVTQMGQEVILRCVPISNHLYFYWYRQILGQKVEFLVSFYNNEISEKSEIFDDQFSVERPDGSNFTLKIRSTKLEDSAMYFCASSEVRGWETQYFGPGTRLLVL.